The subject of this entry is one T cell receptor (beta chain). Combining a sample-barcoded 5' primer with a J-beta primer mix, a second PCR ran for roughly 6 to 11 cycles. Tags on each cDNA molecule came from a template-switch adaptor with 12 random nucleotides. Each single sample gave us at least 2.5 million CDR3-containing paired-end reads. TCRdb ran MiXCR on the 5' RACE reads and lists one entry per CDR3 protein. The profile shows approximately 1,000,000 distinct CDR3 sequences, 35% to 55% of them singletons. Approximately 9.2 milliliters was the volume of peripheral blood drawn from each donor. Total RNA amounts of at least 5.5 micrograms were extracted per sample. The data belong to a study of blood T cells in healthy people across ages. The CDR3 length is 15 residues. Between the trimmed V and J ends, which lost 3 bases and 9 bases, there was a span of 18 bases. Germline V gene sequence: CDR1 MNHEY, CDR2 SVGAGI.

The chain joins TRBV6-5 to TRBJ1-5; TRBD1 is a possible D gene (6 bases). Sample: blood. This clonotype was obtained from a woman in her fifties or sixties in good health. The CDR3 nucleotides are TGTGCCAGCAGTTATCAGGGGCGCGTGTGGATGCCCCAGCATTTT. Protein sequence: CASSYQGRVWMPQHF.